Each of the 21 T cell receptor beta chains below was sequenced from the same sample in a study of T cell responses to AZD1222 COVID-19 vaccine. Sequenced by immunoSEQ multiplex PCR; TCRdb stores in-frame clones only, minus some. The data contain 100,000 to 150,000 clones, roughly nine tenths of them singletons. The input for sequencing was peripheral blood, taken on day 0 of AZD1222 vaccination. These receptors originate from an adult in good health.

This clone was counted between two and nine times. This rearrangement joins TRBV7-9 to TRBJ1-1; no definite D call. CDR3 size: 13 residues. The germline V and J ends were trimmed by 3 bases and 4 bases, with 9 bases remaining between them. Germline CDR1 and CDR2: SEHNR and FQNEAQ (reference sequence). The CDR3: CASSFMKVTEAFF. In nucleotides, the CDR3 is TGTGCCAGCAGCTTTATGAAGGTCACTGAAGCTTTCTTT.

This chain links TRBV7-3 with TRBJ2-3; tentatively, D is TRBD2 (5 bases). The germline V gene has CDR1 SGHTA and CDR2 FQGTGA. The CDR3 is 15 amino acids. Deletions cut 5 bases from V and 0 bases from J, with 12 bases between. CDR3 sequence: CASSGLFPSTDTQYF. In DNA, the CDR3 is TGTGCCAGCAGCGGACTCTTTCCTAGCACAGATACGCAGTATTTT.

The J gene is TRBJ1-1, the V gene TRBV20-1, with a possible D match to TRBD1 (5 bases). CDR1 and CDR2 (germline): DFQATT, SNEGSKA (reference sequence). This CDR3 has 17 residues. Trimming left V 3 bases short and J 1 base short, with 21 bases between. For the CDR3, the DNA is TGCAGTGCTAGTCCCCTCGGATCGGGACCCGGGAACACTGAAGCTTTCTTT. Its protein product is CSASPLGSGPGNTEAFF.

The rearrangement joins TRBV19 to TRBJ1-4; D uncertain. V was cut by 5 bases and J by 6 bases, with 16 bases left in between. CDR1 is LNHDA and CDR2 is SQIVND in the germline V gene (reference sequence). The CDR3 has 15 amino acids. CDR3 DNA sequence: TGTGCCAGTAGTTCCCCCTGGTACCCAGATGAAAAACTGTTTTTT. This gives the protein CASSSPWYPDEKLFF.

This clone is a singleton in its sample. The rearrangement links TRBV30 to TRBJ2-4, with 9 bases fitting TRBD2. V dropped 2 bases and J dropped 2; count of bases not matched to a gene: 10. The CDR3 is 17 amino acids. CDR1 is GTSNPN and CDR2 is SVGIG in the germline V gene (reference sequence). Here the CDR3 DNA reads TGTGCCTGGAGTCCCCTAGCGGGAATTGTCACCAAAAACATTCAGTACTTC. The encoded protein is CAWSPLAGIVTKNIQYF.

The chain combines TRBV19 with TRBJ2-1; the D is unclear. CDR3 length: 14 amino acids. V shed 1 base and J shed 2 bases, with 6 bases lying between them. CDR1 and CDR2 (germline): LNHDA, SQIVND (reference sequence). CDR3 sequence: CASSIAATYNEQFF. CDR3 nucleotides: TGTGCCAGTAGTATAGCGGCCACCTACAATGAGCAGTTCTTC.

CDR3 region: CASSQDNGVARGRSQPQHF. The CDR3 nucleotides are TGTGCCAGCAGCCAAGATAATGGAGTGGCGAGGGGAAGGAGTCAGCCCCAGCATTTT. The chain recombines TRBV3-1 (or the pseudogene TRBV3-2) with TRBJ1-5, with D maybe TRBD1 (5 bases). From germline, CDR1 is LGHDT and CDR2 YNNKEL (reference sequence). Trimming left V 0 bases short and J 6 bases short, with 24 bases between. The CDR3 runs 19 residues.

The sample holds one count of this clone. The gene calls are TRBV6-5 and TRBJ2-1; no firm D call. This CDR3 has 12 residues. CDR1 MNHEY and CDR2 SVGAGI come from the germline V gene. Trimming removed 9 bases at V and 5 bases at J, with 11 bases between. The CDR3 sequence is CASNRPNNEQFF. CDR3 coding DNA: TGTGCCAGTAACCGGCCCAACAATGAGCAGTTCTTC.

The CDR3 DNA reads as TGTGCCAGCAGCTTGGGAGGGACGGGTTCCTACAATGAGCAGTTCTTC. This sequence encodes CASSLGGTGSYNEQFF. The rearrangement uses TRBV5-4 and TRBJ2-1; the D gene could be TRBD1 or TRBD2 (5 bases each). From germline, CDR1 is SGHNT and CDR2 YYREEE (reference sequence). This CDR3 region has 16 residues. V dropped 0 bases and J dropped 1 base, with 11 bases sitting between them.

The chain combines TRBV30 with TRBJ1-5, with D possibly TRBD1 on 5 matching bases. Germline lookup yields CDR1 GTSNPN and CDR2 SVGIG (reference sequence). This CDR3 has 13 residues. V lost 0 bases to trimming and J lost 3 bases, with 6 bases between them. CDR3: CAWSVGTNQPQHF. In nucleotides, the CDR3 is TGTGCCTGGAGTGTAGGGACCAATCAGCCCCAGCATTTT.

This chain uses TRBV19 with TRBJ1-6; TRBD1 matches 7 bases. Germline V gene data show CDR1 as LNHDA and CDR2 as SQIVND (reference sequence). With 1 base clipped from V and 10 bases from J, the junction kept 10 bases outside the gene matches. The CDR3 totals 16 residues. The CDR3 DNA sequence: TGTGCCAGTAGTATAGGTAGACAGGGTGGTTACTCACCCCTCCACTTT. Translated: CASSIGRQGGYSPLHF.

The chain uses TRBV23-1 and TRBJ2-1, with D maybe TRBD1 (5 bases). TRBV23-1 is filed as an ORF, its function uncertain. Trimming cost V 9 bases and J 10 bases, with 16 bases left between them. The CDR3 loop spans 12 amino acids. The CDR3 nucleotides read TGCGCCAGTAGCCTGAGATGGACAGAGCAGTTCTTC. Amino acids: CASSLRWTEQFF.

The table lists this clone with a count of one. The chain has TRBV6-6 and TRBJ2-7, with D unresolved. The CDR3 spans 13 residues. Germline V CDR1 and CDR2: MNHNY, SVGAGI (reference sequence). The ends were cut back, 8 bases at V and 1 base at J, with 12 bases in the middle. The CDR3 bases are TGTGCCAGCGGAATCGAACCATCCTACGAGCAGTACTTC. Amino acids: CASGIEPSYEQYF.

The rearrangement joins TRBV10-3 to TRBJ2-7; maybe TRBD2 (6 bases). Germline CDR1 reads ENHRY; CDR2 reads SYGVKD. The CDR3 contains 14 residues. Trimming stripped 3 bases from V and 3 bases from J, with 12 bases between. The CDR3 DNA sequence: TGTGCCATCAGTGAAGGGACTGACTACTACGAGCAGTACTTC. Residues: CAISEGTDYYEQYF.

V is TRBV3-1 (or the pseudogene TRBV3-2) and J is TRBJ1-1; D not resolved. The CDR3 covers 13 residues. Trimming left V 1 base short and J 2 bases short, with 5 bases between. Looked up from germline, CDR1 is LGHDT and CDR2 is YNNKEL (reference sequence). This chain's CDR3 is CASSQGENTEAFF. CDR3 DNA: TGTGCCAGCAGCCAAGGGGAAAACACTGAAGCTTTCTTT.

J is TRBJ1-5 and V is TRBV3-1 (or the pseudogene TRBV3-2); TRBD1 matches at 7 bases. The CDR3 has 15 residues. J was trimmed by 3 bases and V by 2 bases; bases with no gene match: 4. In germline, CDR1 is LGHDT, CDR2 YNNKEL (reference sequence). This CDR3 is CASSQRTGYNQPQHF. In nucleotides, the CDR3 is TGTGCCAGCAGCCAAAGGACAGGTTACAATCAGCCCCAGCATTTT.

This chain links TRBV7-9 with TRBJ1-2; D may be TRBD1 (6 bases). This CDR3 has 11 residues. V shed 5 bases and J shed 13 bases, with 14 bases lying between them. CDR1 is SEHNR and CDR2 is FQNEAQ in the germline V gene (reference sequence). CDR3 in amino acids: CASSIEQGTTF. In nucleotides, the CDR3 is TGTGCCAGCAGCATCGAACAGGGCACCACCTTC.

This chain connects TRBV5-4 to TRBJ1-3, with D hard to call. In germline, CDR1 is SGHNT, CDR2 YYREEE (reference sequence). The CDR3 is made up of 15 amino acids. The germline V and J ends were trimmed by 4 bases and 2 bases, with 13 bases remaining between them. The CDR3 here is CASSPNQYPGNTIYF. The CDR3 DNA is TGTGCCAGCAGCCCTAACCAATATCCTGGAAACACCATATATTTT. Full variable domain (remainder filled in from reference TRBV5-4 and TRBJ1-3): ETGVTQSPTHLIKTRGQQVTLRCSSQSGHNTVSWYQQALGQGPQFIFQYYREEENGRGNFPPRFSGLQFPNYSSELNVNALELDDSALYLCASSPNQYPGNTIYFGEGSWLTVV.

The V and J genes are TRBV2 and TRBJ1-2, with TRBD1 as a possible D gene (6 bases). The germline gives CDR1 SNHLY, CDR2 FYNNEI. V lost 6 bases and J lost 1, with 21 bases in between. CDR3 length: 17 amino acids. In DNA, the CDR3 is TGTGCCAGCAGCGCTGACCCGACAGGTAGAGGTAACTATGGCTACACCTTC. Translated: CASSADPTGRGNYGYTF.

V usage is TRBV14 and J usage is TRBJ1-4; 7 bases line up with TRBD1. The V gene's germline CDR1 is SGHDN and CDR2 FVKESK. V lost 2 bases and J lost 7; bases outside the gene matches: 10. CDR3 length: 16 residues. The CDR3 nucleotides read TGTGCCAGCAGCCAAATGAGGGGGCCGCAGGGTGAAAAACTGTTTTTT. Its protein is CASSQMRGPQGEKLFF.

This clone is a singleton in its sample. This chain links TRBV28 with TRBJ1-5, with a possible D match to TRBD1 (5 bases). There are 13 residues in the CDR3. CDR1 and CDR2 (germline): MDHEN, SYDVKM. DNA for the CDR3: TGTGCGGTGGTAGGGGATAGCAATCAGCCCCAGCATTTT. It yields the protein CAVVGDSNQPQHF.